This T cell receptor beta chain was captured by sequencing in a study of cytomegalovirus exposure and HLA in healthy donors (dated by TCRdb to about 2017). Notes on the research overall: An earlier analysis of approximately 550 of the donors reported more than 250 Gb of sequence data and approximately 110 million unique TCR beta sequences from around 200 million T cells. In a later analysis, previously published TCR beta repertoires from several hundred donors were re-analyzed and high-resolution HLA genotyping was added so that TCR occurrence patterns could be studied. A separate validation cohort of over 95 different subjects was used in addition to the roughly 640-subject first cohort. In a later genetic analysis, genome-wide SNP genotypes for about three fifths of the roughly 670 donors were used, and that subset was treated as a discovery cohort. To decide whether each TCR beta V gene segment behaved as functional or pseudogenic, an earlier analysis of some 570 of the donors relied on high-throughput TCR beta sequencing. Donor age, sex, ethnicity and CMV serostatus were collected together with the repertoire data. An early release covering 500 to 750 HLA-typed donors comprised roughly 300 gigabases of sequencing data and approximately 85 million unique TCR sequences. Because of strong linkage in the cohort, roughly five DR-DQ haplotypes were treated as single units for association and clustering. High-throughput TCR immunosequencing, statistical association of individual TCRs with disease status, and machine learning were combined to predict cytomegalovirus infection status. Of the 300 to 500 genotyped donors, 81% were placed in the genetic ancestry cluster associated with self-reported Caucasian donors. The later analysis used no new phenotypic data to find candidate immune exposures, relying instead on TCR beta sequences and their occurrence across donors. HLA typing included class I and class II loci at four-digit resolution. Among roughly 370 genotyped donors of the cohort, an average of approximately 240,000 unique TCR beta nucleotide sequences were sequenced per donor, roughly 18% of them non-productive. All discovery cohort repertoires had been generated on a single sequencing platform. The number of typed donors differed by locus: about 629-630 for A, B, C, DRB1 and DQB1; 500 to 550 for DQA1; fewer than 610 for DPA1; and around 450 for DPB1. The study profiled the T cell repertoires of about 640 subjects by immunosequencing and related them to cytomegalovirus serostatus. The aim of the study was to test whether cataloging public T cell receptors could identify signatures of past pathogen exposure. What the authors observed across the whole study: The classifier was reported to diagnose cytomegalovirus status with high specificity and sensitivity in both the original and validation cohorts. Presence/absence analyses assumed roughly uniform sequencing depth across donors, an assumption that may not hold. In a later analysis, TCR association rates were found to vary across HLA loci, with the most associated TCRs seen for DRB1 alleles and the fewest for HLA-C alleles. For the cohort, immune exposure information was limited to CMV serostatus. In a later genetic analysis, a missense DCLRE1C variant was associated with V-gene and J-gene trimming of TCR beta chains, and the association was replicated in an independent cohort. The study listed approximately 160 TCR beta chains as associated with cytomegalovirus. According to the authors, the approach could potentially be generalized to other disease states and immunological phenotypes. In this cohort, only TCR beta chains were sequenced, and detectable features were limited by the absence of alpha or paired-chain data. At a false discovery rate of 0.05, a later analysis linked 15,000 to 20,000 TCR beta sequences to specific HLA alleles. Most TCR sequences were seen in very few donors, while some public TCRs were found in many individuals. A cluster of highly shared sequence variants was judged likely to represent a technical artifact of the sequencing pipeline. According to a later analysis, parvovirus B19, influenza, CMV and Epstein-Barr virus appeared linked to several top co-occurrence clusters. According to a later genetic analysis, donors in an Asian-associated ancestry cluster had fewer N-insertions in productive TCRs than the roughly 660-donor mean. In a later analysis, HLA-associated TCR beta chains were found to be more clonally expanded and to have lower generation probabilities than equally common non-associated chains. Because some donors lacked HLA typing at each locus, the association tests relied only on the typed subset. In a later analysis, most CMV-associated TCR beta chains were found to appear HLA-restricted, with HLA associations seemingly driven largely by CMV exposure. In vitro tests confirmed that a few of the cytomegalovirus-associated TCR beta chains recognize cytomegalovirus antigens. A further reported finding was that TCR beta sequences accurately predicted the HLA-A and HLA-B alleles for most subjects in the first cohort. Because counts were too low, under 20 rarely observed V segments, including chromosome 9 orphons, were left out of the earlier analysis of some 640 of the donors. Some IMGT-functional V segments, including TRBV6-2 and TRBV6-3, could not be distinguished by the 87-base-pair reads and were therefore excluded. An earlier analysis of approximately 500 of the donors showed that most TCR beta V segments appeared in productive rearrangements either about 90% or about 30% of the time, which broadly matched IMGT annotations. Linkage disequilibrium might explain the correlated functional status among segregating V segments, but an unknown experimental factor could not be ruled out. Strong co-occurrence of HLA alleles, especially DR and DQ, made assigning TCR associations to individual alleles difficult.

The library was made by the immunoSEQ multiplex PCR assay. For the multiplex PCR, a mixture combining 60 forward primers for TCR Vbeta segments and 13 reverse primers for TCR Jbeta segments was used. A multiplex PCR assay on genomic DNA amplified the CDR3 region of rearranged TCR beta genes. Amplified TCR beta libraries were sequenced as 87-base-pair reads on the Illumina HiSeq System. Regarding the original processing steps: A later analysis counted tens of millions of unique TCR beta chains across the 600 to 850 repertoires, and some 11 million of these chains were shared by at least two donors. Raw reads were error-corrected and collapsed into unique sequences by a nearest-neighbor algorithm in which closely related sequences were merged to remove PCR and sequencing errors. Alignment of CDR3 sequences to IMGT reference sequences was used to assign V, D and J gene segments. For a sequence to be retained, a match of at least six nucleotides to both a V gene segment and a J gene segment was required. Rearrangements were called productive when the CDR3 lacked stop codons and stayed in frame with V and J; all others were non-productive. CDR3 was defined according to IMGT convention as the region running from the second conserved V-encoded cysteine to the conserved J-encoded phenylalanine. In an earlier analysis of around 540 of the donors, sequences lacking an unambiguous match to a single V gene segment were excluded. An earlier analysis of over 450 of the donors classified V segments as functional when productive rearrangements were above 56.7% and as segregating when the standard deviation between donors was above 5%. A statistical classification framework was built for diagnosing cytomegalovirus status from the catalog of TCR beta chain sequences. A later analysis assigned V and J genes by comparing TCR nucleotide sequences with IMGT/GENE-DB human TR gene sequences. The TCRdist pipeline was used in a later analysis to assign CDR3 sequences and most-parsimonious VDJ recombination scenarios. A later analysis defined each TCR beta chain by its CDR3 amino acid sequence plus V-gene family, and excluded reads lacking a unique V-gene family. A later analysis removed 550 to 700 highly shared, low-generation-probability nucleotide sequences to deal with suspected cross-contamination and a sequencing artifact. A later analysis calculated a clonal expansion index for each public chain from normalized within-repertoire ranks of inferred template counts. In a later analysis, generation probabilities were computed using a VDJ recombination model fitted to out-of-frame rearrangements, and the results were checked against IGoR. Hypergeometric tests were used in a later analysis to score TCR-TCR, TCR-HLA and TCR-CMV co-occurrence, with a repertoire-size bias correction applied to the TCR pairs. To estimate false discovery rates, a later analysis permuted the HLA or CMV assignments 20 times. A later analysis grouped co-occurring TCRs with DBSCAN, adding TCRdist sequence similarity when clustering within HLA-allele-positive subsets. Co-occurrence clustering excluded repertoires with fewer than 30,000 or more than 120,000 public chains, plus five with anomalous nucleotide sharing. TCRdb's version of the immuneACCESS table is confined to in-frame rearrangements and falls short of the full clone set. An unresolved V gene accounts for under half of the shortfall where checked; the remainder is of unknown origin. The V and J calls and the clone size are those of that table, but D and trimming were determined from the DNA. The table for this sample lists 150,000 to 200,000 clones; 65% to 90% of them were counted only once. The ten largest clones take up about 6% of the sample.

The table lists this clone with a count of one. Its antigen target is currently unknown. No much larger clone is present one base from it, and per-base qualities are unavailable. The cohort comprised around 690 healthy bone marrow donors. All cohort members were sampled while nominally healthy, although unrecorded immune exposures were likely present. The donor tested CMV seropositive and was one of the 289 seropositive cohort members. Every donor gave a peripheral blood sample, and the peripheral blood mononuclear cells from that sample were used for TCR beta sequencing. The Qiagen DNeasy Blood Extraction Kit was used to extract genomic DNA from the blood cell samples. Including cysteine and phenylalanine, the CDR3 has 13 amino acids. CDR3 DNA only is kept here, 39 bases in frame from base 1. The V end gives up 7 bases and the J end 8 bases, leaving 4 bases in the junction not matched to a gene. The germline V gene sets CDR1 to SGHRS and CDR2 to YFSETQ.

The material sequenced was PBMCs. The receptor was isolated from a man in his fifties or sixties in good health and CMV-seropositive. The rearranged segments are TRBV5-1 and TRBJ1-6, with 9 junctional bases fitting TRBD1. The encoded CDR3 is CASADRGDSPLHF. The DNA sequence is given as TGCGCCAGCGCCGACAGGGGGGATTCACCCCTCCACTTT.